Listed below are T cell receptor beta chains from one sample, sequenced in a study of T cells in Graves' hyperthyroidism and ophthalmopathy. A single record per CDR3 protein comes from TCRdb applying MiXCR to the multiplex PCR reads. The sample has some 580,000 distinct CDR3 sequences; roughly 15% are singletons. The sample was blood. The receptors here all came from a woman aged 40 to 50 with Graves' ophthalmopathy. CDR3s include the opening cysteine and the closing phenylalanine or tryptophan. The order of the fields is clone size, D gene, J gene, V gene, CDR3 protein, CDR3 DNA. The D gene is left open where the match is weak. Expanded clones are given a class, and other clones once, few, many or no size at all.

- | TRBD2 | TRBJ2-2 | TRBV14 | CASSQDRLAENTGELFF | TGTGCCAGCAGCCAAGATCGTCTAGCGGAGAACACCGGGGAGCTGTTTTTT
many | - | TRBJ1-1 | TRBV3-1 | CASSQGSGPGRWSEAFF | TGTGCCAGCAGCCAAGGTTCCGGGCCTGGACGTTGGAGTGAAGCTTTCTTT
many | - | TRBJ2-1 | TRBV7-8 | CASSPRLNEQFF | TGTGCCAGCAGCCCAAGACTCAATGAGCAGTTCTTC
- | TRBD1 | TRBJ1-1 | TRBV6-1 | CASSDRDRQNTEAFF | TGTGCCAGCAGCGACCGGGACAGGCAGAACACTGAAGCTTTCTTT
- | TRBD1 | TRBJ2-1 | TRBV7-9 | CASSGWTGKFF | TGTGCCAGCAGCGGTTGGACAGGGAAGTTCTTC
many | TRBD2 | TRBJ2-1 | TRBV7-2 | CASSLARLAGNNEQFF | TGTGCCAGCAGCTTAGCGCGCCTAGCGGGAAACAATGAGCAGTTCTTC
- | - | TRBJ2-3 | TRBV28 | CASSWSGTDTQYF | TGTGCCAGCAGTTGGTCGGGCACAGATACGCAGTATTTT
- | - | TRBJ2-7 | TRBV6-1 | CASSGQNHEQYF | TGTGCCAGCAGCGGACAGAACCACGAGCAGTACTTC
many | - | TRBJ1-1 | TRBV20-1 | CSARDWGQGSTEAFF | TGCAGTGCTAGAGATTGGGGGCAGGGGAGCACTGAAGCTTTCTTT
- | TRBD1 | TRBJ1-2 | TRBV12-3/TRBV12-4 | CASSLGRGQAGYTF | TGTGCCAGCAGTTTGGGCAGGGGGCAGGCTGGCTACACCTTC
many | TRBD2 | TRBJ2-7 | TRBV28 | CASSSRLSGRSYEQYF | TGTGCCAGCAGTTCCCGCCTTAGCGGGAGGTCCTACGAGCAGTACTTC
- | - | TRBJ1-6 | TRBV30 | CAWNRVVLSPLHF | TGTGCCTGGAACAGGGTAGTACTTTCACCCCTCCACTTT
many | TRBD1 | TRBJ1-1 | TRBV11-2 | CASTGTGGPRNTEAFF | TGTGCCAGCACCGGGACAGGGGGCCCCCGGAACACTGAAGCTTTCTTT
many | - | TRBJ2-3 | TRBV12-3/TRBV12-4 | CASSPAGRDTQYF | TGTGCCAGCAGTCCCGCGGGGAGAGATACGCAGTATTTT
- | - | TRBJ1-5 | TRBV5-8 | CASSLYGGGSNQPQHF | TGTGCCAGCAGCTTGTATGGGGGCGGGAGCAATCAGCCCCAGCATTTT
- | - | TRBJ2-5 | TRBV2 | CASSAYPLGEETQYF | TGTGCCAGCAGTGCCTACCCGTTGGGGGAAGAGACCCAGTACTTC
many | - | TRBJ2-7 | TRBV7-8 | CASSPLVGSYEQYF | TGTGCCAGCAGCCCCCTAGTAGGCTCCTACGAGCAGTACTTC
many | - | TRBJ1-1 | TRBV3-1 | CASSQAFGENTEAFF | TGTGCCAGCAGCCAAGCATTCGGCGAGAACACTGAAGCTTTCTTT
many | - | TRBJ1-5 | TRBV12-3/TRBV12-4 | CASTQGGGWQPQHF | TGTGCCAGCACCCAAGGCGGGGGTTGGCAGCCCCAGCATTTT
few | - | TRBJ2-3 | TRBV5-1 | CATKSGGGTDTQYF | TGCGCCACTAAGAGCGGAGGGGGCACAGATACGCAGTATTTT
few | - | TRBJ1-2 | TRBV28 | CASSTPGPSESYGYTF | TGTGCCAGCAGTACCCCGGGCCCAAGTGAGTCCTATGGCTACACCTTC
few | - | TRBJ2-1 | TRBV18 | CASSPPGFGFGDEQFF | TGTGCCAGCTCACCCCCAGGTTTCGGGTTTGGGGATGAGCAGTTCTTC
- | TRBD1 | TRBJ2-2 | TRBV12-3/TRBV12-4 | CASSFQGAVTGELFF | TGTGCCAGCAGTTTTCAGGGGGCTGTGACCGGGGAGCTGTTTTTT
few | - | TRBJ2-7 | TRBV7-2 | CASSLMGLYEQYF | TGTGCCAGCAGCCTAATGGGACTTTACGAGCAGTACTTC
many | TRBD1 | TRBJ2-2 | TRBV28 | CASSPGQGTGELFF | TGTGCCAGCAGTCCGGGACAGGGGACCGGGGAGCTGTTTTTT
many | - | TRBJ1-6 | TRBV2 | CASSDAGMDNSPLHF | TGTGCCAGCAGTGATGCTGGGATGGATAATTCACCCCTCCACTTT
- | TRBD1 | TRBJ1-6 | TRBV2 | CASSEAGQYNSPLHF | TGTGCCAGCAGTGAAGCGGGACAGTATAATTCACCCCTCCACTTT
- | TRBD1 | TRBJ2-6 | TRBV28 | CASSPDRSSGANVLTF | TGTGCCAGCAGCCCGGACAGGAGCTCTGGGGCCAACGTCCTGACTTTC
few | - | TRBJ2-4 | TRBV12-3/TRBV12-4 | CASTRTLALAKNIQYF | TGTGCCAGCACGCGGACGCTGGCTCTAGCCAAAAACATTCAGTACTTC
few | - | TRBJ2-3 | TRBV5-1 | CASSPSGTPNIDTQYF | TGCGCCAGCAGCCCTTCCGGGACCCCAAACATAGATACGCAGTATTTT
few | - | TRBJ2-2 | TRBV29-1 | CSASVEAGGELFF | TGCAGCGCTTCGGTGGAAGCTGGCGGGGAGCTGTTTTTT
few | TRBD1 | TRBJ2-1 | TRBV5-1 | CASSLRGTEDNEQFF | TGCGCCAGCAGCTTGAGGGGGACAGAAGACAATGAGCAGTTCTTC
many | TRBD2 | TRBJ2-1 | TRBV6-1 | CASKTGLASDEQFF | TGTGCCAGCAAAACGGGACTAGCTTCCGATGAGCAGTTCTTC
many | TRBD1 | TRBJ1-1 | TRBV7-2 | CAIAGGGLRNTEAFF | TGTGCCATCGCAGGGGGGGGATTGAGAAACACTGAAGCTTTCTTT
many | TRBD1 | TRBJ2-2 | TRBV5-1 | CASSGQGGDTGELFF | TGCGCCAGCAGCGGACAGGGGGGAGACACCGGGGAGCTGTTTTTT
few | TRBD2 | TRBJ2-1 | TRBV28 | CASSSPTSGIGNEQFF | TGTGCCAGCAGTTCCCCGACTAGCGGGATAGGTAATGAGCAGTTCTTC
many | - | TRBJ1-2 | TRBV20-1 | CSASTGTLYGYTF | TGCAGTGCTAGTACCGGGACACTCTATGGCTACACCTTC
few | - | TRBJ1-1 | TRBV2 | CASSEDRIPFF | TGTGCCAGCAGTGAAGACAGGATTCCTTTCTTT
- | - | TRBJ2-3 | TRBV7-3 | CASSSTEGCTQYF | TGTGCCAGCAGCTCCACAGAGGGATGTACGCAGTATTTT
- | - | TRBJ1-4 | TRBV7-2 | CASSSTSDRQWTNEKLFF | TGTGCCAGCAGCTCTACCAGCGACAGGCAGTGGACTAATGAAAAACTGTTTTTT
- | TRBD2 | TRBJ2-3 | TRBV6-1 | CASSENPGGQDTQYF | TGTGCCAGCAGTGAAAATCCGGGGGGGCAAGATACGCAGTATTTT